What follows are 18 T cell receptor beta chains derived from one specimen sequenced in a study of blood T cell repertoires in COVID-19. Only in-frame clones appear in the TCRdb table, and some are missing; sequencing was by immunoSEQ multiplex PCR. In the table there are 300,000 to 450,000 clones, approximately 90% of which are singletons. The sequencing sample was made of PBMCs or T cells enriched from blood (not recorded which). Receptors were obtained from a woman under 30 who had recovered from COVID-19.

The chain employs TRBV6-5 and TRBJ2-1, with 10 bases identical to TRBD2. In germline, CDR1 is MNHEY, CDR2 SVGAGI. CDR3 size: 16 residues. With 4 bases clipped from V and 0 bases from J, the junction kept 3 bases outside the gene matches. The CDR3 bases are TGTGCCAGCAGTTCGCTAGCGGGGGTCTCCTACAATGAGCAGTTCTTC. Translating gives CASSSLAGVSYNEQFF.

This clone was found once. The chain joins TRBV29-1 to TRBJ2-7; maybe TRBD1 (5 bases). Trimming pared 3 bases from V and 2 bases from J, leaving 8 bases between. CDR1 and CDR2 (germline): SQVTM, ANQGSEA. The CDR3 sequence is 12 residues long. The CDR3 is CSVDPGTYEQYF. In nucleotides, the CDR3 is TGCAGCGTTGACCCAGGGACCTACGAGCAGTACTTC.

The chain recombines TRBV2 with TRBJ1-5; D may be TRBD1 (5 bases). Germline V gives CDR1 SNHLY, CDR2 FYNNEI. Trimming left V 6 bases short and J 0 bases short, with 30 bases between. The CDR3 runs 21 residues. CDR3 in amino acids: CASSPIGGSRVKTYSNQPQHF. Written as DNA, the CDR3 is TGTGCCAGCAGCCCTATTGGGGGGAGCAGAGTTAAAACTTATAGCAATCAGCCCCAGCATTTT.

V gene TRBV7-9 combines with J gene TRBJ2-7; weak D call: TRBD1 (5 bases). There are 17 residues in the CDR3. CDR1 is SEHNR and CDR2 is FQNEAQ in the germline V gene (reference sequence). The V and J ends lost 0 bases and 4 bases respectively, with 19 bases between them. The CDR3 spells CASSLARTGKKGYEQYF. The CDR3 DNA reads TGTGCCAGCAGCTTAGCGCGTACAGGCAAAAAGGGGTACGAGCAGTACTTC.

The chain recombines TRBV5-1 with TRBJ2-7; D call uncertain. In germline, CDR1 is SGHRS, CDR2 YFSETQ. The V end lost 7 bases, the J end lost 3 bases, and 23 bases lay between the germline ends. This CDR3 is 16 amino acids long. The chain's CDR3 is CASSPPGRPRVYEQYF. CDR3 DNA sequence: TGCGCCAGCTCCCCCCCTGGCAGGCCACGTGTCTACGAGCAGTACTTC.

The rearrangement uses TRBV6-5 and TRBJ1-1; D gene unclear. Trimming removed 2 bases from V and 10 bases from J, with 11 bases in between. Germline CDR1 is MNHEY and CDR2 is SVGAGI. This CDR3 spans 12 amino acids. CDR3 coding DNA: TGTGCCAGCAGTTACGCAGCGGGGAGAGCTTTCTTT. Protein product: CASSYAAGRAFF.

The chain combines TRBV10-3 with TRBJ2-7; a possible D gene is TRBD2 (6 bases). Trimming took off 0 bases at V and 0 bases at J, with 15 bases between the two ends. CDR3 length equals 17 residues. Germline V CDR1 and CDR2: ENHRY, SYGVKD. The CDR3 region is CAISESLGGSGSYEQYF. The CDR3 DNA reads TGTGCCATCAGTGAGTCCTTGGGGGGTAGCGGCTCCTACGAGCAGTACTTC.

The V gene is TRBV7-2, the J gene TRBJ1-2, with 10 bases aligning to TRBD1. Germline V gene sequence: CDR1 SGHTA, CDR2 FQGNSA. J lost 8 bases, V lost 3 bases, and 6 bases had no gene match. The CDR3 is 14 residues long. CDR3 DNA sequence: TGTGCCAGCAGCTTGTTCGGGACAGGGGTCGGCTACACCTTC. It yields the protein CASSLFGTGVGYTF.

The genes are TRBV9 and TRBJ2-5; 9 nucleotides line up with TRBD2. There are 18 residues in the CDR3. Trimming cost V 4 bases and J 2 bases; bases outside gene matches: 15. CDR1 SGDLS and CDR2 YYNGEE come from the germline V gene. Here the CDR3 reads CASSPVGVWRGGQETQYF. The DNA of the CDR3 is TGTGCCAGCAGCCCGGTAGGGGTATGGCGGGGGGGACAAGAGACCCAGTACTTC.

CDR3 nucleotide sequence: TGCAGCGTAGCTGAGACAGGGGGCACTGAAGCTTTCTTT. Translation: CSVAETGGTEAFF. The rearrangement uses TRBV29-1 and TRBJ1-1; 9 bases fit TRBD1. J gave up 4 bases and V 6 bases, and 6 bases lay outside the gene matches. The CDR3 has 13 amino acids. Germline CDR1 is SQVTM and CDR2 is ANQGSEA.

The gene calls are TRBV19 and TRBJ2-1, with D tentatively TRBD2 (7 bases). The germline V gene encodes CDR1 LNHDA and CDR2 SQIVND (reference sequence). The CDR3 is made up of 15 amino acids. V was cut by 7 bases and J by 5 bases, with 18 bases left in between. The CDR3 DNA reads TGTGCCAGTATCCCAACCTCCGGGGGGCACAATGAGCAGTTCTTC. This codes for CASIPTSGGHNEQFF.

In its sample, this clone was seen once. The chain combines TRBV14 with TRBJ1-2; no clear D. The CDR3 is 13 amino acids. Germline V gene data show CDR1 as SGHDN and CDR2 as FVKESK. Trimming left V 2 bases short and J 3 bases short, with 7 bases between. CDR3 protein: CASSQTEYYGYTF. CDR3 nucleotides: TGTGCCAGCAGCCAAACGGAGTACTATGGCTACACCTTC.

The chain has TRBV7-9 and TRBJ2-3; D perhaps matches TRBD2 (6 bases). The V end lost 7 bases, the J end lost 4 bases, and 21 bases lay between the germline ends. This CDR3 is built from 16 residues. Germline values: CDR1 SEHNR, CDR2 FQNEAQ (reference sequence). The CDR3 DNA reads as TGTGCCAGCACCAAAAAGGAGGGAATTGAATCAGATACGCAGTATTTT. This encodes CASTKKEGIESDTQYF.

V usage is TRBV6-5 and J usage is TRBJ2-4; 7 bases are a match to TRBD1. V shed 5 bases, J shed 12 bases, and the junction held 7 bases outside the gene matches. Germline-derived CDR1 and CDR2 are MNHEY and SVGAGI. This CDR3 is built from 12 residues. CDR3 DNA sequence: TGTGCCAGCAGTAAACAGGGGAAGGATCAGTACTTC. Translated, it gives CASSKQGKDQYF.

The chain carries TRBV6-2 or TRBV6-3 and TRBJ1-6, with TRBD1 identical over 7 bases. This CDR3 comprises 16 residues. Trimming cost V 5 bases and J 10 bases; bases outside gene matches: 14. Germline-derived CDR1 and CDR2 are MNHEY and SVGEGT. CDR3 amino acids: CASSPQSTGTVSPLHF. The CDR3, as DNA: TGTGCCAGCAGTCCCCAATCGACAGGGACGGTGTCACCCCTCCACTTT.

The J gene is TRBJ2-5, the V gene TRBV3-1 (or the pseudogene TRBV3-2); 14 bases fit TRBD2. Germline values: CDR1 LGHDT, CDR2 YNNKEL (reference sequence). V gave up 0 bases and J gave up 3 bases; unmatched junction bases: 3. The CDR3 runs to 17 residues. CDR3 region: CASSQEGGLAGEETQYF. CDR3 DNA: TGTGCCAGCAGCCAAGAAGGGGGACTAGCGGGGGAAGAGACCCAGTACTTC.

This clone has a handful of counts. As DNA, the CDR3 is TGTGCCAGCCGGGACAGGGGTCTAAAACTGTTTTTT. It codes for CASRDRGLKLFF. The rearrangement links TRBV6-5 to TRBJ1-4; 10 positions match TRBD1. The CDR3 extends over 12 amino acids. CDR1 and CDR2 (germline): MNHEY, SVGAGI. The trim removed 8 bases at V and 10 bases at J, leaving 4 bases unmatched.

CDR3 DNA sequence: TGTGCCAGCAGCACACAGGGGGCATTCGAGCAGTACTTC. Translated, it gives CASSTQGAFEQYF. The chain joins TRBV3-1 (or the pseudogene TRBV3-2) to TRBJ2-7, with TRBD1 matching over 9 bases. The CDR3 consists of 13 residues. J lost 6 bases, V lost 5 bases, and 5 bases had no gene match. The germline V gene has CDR1 LGHDT and CDR2 YNNKEL (reference sequence).